One and the same sample provided the 10 T cell receptor beta chains below, sequenced in a study of T cell responses to AZD1222 COVID-19 vaccine. Libraries were prepared by immunoSEQ multiplex PCR; TCRdb keeps only in-frame clonotypes and omits some of them. This sample carries about 60,000 clones, more than 65% of them seen once, and the ten largest clones take roughly 20%. Sequenced material: peripheral blood, taken on day 0 of AZD1222 vaccination. The receptors originated from an adult in good health.

V usage is TRBV29-1 and J usage is TRBJ2-6; a possible D gene is TRBD1 (6 bases). Trimming left V 7 bases short and J 0 bases short, with 22 bases between. The CDR3 has 18 residues. Germline V gene lookup returns CDR1 SQVTM and CDR2 ANQGSEA. The CDR3, as DNA: TGCAGCGCCGTGGGCCGGGGCAGGGGCAACTCTGGGGCCAACGTCCTGACTTTC. Its translation: CSAVGRGRGNSGANVLTF.

The gene calls are TRBV15 and TRBJ1-2; tentative D call: TRBD1 (5 bases). V was cut by 0 bases and J by 2 bases, with 13 bases left in between. The CDR3 runs 16 residues. Germline V CDR1 and CDR2: LNHNV, YYDKDF (reference sequence). The CDR3 DNA is TGTGCCACCAGCAGAGATTTCGGGGGGTCGAACTATGGCTACACCTTC. It codes for CATSRDFGGSNYGYTF.

The rearrangement joins TRBV3-1 (or the pseudogene TRBV3-2) to TRBJ1-5, with D possibly matching TRBD1 (5 bases). Germline CDR1 is LGHDT and CDR2 is YNNKEL (reference sequence). This CDR3 comprises 15 residues. Trimming left V 1 base short and J 3 bases short, with 10 bases between. The CDR3 sequence is CASSQGGVDNQPQHF. The CDR3 DNA reads as TGTGCCAGCAGCCAAGGGGGGGTCGACAATCAGCCCCAGCATTTT.

V is TRBV7-9 and J is TRBJ2-3; the D gene could be TRBD1 or TRBD2 (5 bases each). This CDR3 region has 17 residues. V lost 5 bases, J lost 0 bases, and 18 bases lay in between. CDR1 SEHNR and CDR2 FQNEAQ come from the germline V gene (reference sequence). The CDR3 is CASSPRGRVRSTDTQYF. CDR3 DNA sequence: TGTGCCAGCAGCCCGAGGGGAAGGGTTAGGAGCACAGATACGCAGTATTTT.

The V gene is TRBV5-1, the J gene TRBJ1-2, with D unresolved. The CDR3 loop spans 15 amino acids. CDR1 is SGHRS and CDR2 is YFSETQ in the germline V gene. V was shortened by 3 bases and J by 0 bases, with 12 bases between the two germline ends. The CDR3 loop is CASSSRTAANYGYTF. In nucleotides, the CDR3 is TGCGCCAGCAGCTCACGAACTGCAGCTAACTATGGCTACACCTTC. Supplemented by reference TRBV5-1 and TRBJ1-2, the full variable domain reads KAGVTQTPRYLIKTRGQQVTLSCSPISGHRSVSWYQQTPGQGLQFLFEYFSETQRNKGNFPGRFSGRQFSNSRSEMNVSTLELGDSALYLCASSSRTAANYGYTFGSGTRLTVV.

The chain has TRBV15 and TRBJ2-5; 11 bases are a match to TRBD1. The CDR3 runs to 14 residues. J lost 5 bases, V lost 1 base, and 0 bases had no gene match. Germline assignment: CDR1 LNHNV and CDR2 YYDKDF (reference sequence). The CDR3 loop reads CATSRGDRGETQYF. DNA for the CDR3: TGTGCCACCAGCAGAGGGGACAGGGGGGAGACCCAGTACTTC.

This sequence joins TRBV11-2 and TRBJ1-2; 9 positions agree with TRBD1. The germline gives CDR1 SGHAT, CDR2 FQNNGV. Trimming removed 5 bases from V and 8 bases from J; junction bases left unmatched: 9. This CDR3 comprises 14 residues. The CDR3 nucleotides are TGTGCCAGCAGCCTAACCGGGACAGGGCAGGGCTACACCTTC. Amino acid sequence: CASSLTGTGQGYTF.

This clone was observed a single time. V and J are TRBV19 and TRBJ2-2; the D gene could be TRBD1 or TRBD2 (5 bases each). The CDR3 consists of 15 residues. The V gene's germline CDR1 is LNHDA and CDR2 SQIVND (reference sequence). Trimming took off 5 bases at V and 3 bases at J, with 13 bases between the two ends. In DNA, the CDR3 is TGTGCCAGTAGTGTCGGGACCCTTCACACCGGGGAGCTGTTTTTT. Amino acid sequence: CASSVGTLHTGELFF.

The chain recombines TRBV24-1 with TRBJ2-5; 7 bases map to TRBD1. The ends lost 9 bases at V and 4 bases at J; junction bases unmatched: 10. The CDR3 totals 14 residues. CDR1 is KGHDR, CDR2 SFDVKD, per germline. The CDR3 reads CATSRRQGGETQYF. CDR3 sequence (DNA): TGTGCCACCTCTAGAAGACAGGGTGGAGAGACCCAGTACTTC.

The chain uses TRBV28 and TRBJ2-7; D not certain. V was pared by 10 bases and J by 7 bases, with 11 bases between. Germline-derived CDR1 and CDR2 are MDHEN and SYDVKM. This CDR3 has 10 amino acids. CDR3: CATQAWEQYF. The DNA of the CDR3 is TGTGCCACCCAAGCATGGGAGCAGTACTTC.